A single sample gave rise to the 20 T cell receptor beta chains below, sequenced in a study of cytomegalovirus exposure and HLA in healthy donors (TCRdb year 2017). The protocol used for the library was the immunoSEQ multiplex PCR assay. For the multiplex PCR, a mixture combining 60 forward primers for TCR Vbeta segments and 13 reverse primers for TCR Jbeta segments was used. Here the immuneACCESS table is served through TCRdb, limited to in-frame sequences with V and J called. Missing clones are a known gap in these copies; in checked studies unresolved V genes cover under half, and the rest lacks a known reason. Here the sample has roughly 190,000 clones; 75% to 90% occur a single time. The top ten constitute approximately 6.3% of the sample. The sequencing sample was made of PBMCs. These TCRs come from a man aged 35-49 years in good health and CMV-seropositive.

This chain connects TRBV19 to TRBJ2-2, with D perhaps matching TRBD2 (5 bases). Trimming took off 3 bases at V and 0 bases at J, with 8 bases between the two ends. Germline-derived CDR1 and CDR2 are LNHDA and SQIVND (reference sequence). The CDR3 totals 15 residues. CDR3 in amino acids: CASSIYGANTGELFF. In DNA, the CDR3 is TGTGCCAGTAGTATCTACGGGGCGAACACCGGGGAGCTGTTTTTT.

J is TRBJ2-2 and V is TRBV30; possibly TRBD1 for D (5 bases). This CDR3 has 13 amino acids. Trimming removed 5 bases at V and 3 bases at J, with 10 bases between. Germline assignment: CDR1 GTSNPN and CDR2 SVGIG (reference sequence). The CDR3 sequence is CAWVDSYTGELFF. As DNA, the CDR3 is TGTGCCTGGGTAGACAGTTACACCGGGGAGCTGTTTTTT.

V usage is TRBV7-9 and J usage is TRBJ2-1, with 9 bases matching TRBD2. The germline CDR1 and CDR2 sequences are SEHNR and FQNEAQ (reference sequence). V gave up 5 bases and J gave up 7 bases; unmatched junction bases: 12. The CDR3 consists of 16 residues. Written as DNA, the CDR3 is TGTGCCAGCAGCAGCGGGGGGCCCTACTTTGGAAATGAGCAGTTCTTC. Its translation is CASSSGGPYFGNEQFF. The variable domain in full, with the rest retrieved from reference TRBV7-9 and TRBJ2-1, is DTGVSQNPRHKITKRGQNVTFRCDPISEHNRLYWYRQTLGQGPEFLTYFQNEAQLEKSRLLSDRFSAERPKGSFSTLEIQRTEQGDSAMYLCASSSGGPYFGNEQFFGPGTRLTVL.

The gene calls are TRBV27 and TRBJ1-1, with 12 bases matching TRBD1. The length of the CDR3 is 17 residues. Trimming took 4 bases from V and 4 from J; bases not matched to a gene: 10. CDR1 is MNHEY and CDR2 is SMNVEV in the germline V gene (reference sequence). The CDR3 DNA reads TGTGCCAGCAGTTCACTAGGGACAGGGGGCTGGAGCACTGAAGCTTTCTTT. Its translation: CASSSLGTGGWSTEAFF.

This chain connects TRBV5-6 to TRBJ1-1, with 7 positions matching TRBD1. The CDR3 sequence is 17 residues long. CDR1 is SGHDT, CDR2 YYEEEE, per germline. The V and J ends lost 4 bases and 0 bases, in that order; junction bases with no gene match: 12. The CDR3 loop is CASSPGDRRLMNTEAFF. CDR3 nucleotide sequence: TGTGCCAGCAGCCCAGGGGACAGACGCCTTATGAACACTGAAGCTTTCTTT. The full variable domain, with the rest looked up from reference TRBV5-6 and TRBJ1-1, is DAGVTQSPTHLIKTRGQQVTLRCSPKSGHDTVSWYQQALGQGPQFIFQYYEEEERQRGNFPDRFSGHQFPNYSSELNVNALLLGDSALYLCASSPGDRRLMNTEAFFGQGTRLTVV.

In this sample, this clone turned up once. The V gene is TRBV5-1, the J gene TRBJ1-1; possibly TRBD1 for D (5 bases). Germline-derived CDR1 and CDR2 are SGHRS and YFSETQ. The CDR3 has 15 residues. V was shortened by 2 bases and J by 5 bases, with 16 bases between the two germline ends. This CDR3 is CASSFWGERETEAFF. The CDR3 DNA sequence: TGCGCCAGCAGCTTTTGGGGGGAAAGAGAAACTGAAGCTTTCTTT. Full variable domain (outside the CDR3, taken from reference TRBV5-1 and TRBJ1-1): KAGVTQTPRYLIKTRGQQVTLSCSPISGHRSVSWYQQTPGQGLQFLFEYFSETQRNKGNFPGRFSGRQFSNSRSEMNVSTLELGDSALYLCASSFWGERETEAFFGQGTRLTVV.

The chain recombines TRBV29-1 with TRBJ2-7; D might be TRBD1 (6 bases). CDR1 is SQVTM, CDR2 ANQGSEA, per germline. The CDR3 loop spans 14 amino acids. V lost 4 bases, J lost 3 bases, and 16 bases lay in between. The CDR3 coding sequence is TGCAGCGTTGTCGCCCAGGGGATGAACTACGAGCAGTACTTC. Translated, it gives CSVVAQGMNYEQYF.

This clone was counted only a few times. The CDR3 loop reads CASTMTGGGEKLFF. CDR3 nucleotide sequence: TGTGCCAGTACCATGACAGGGGGCGGTGAAAAACTGTTTTTT. V is TRBV19 and J is TRBJ1-4, with 10 nucleotides matching TRBD1. The V gene's germline CDR1 is LNHDA and CDR2 SQIVND (reference sequence). V lost 7 bases and J lost 7; bases outside the gene matches: 6. The CDR3 has 14 amino acids.

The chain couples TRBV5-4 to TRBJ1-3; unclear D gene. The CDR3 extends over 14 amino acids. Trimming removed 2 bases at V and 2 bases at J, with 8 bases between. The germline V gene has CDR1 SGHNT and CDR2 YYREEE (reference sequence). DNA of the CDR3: TGTGCCAGCAGCTTCGAGGGCCCTGGAAACACCATATATTTT. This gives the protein CASSFEGPGNTIYF.

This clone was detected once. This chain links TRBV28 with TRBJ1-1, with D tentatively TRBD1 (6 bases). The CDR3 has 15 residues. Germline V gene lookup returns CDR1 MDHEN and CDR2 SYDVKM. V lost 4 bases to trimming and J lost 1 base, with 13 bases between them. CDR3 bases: TGTGCCAGCAGTTCCAGGGGCACAACGAACACTGAAGCTTTCTTT. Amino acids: CASSSRGTTNTEAFF.

The CDR3 protein is CASREKRRQEYF. CDR3 nucleotides: TGTGCCAGCAGGGAGAAAAGACGACAGGAGTACTTC. This rearrangement joins TRBV6-5 to TRBJ2-5; tentative D call: TRBD1 (6 bases). The germline V gene has CDR1 MNHEY and CDR2 SVGAGI. V lost 6 bases to trimming and J lost 12 bases, with 17 bases between them. This CDR3 region has 12 residues.

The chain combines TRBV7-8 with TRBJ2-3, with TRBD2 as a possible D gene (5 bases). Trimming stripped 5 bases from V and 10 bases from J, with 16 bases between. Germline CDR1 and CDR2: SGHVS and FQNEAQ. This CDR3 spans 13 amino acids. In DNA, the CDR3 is TGTGCCAGCAGCGACCGGGCCGGAGGCCCGCAGTATTTT. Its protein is CASSDRAGGPQYF.

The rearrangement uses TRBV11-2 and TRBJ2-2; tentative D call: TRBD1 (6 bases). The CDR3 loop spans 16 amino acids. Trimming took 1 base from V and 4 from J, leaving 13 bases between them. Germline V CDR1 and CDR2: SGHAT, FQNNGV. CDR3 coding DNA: TGTGCCAGCAGCTTAGCCCAGGGGTGGTCCACCGGGGAGCTGTTTTTT. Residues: CASSLAQGWSTGELFF.

The CDR3 coding sequence is TGTGCCAGCAGCTTAACGAGTACCGAGCAGTACTTC. This encodes CASSLTSTEQYF. The chain is built from TRBV13 and TRBJ2-7; no firm D call. The length of the CDR3 is 12 residues. CDR1 is PRHDT and CDR2 is FYEKMQ in the germline V gene (reference sequence). V lost 2 bases, J lost 6 bases, and 8 bases lay in between.

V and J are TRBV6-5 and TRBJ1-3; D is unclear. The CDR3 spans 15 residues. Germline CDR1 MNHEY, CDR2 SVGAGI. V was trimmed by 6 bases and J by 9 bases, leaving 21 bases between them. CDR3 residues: CASRTPGSPGGTIYF. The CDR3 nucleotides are TGTGCCAGCAGAACTCCCGGGTCCCCCGGCGGCACCATATATTTT.

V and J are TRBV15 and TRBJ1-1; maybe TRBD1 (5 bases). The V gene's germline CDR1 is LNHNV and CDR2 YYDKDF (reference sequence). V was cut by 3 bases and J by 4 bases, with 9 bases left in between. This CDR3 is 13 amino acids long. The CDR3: CATSSGAGTEAFF. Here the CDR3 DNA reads TGTGCCACCAGCAGTGGGGCAGGCACTGAAGCTTTCTTT.

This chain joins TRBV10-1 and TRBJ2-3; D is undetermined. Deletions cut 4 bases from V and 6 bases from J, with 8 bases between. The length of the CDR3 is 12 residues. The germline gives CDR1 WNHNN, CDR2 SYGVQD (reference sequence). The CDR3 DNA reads TGCGCCAGCAGTGGCGCGAGGGATACGCAGTATTTT. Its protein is CASSGARDTQYF.

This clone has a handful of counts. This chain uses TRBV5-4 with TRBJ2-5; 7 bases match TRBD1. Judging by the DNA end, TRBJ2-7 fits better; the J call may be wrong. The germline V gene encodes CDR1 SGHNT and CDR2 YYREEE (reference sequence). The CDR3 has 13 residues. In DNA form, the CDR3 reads TGTGCCAGCAGCACCGGGACAGTCTACGAGCAGTACTTC. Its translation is CASSTGTVYEQYF.

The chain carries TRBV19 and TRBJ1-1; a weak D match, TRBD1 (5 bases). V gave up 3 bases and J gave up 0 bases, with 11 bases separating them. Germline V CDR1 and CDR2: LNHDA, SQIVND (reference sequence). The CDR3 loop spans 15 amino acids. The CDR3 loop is CASSIVGHLNTEAFF. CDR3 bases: TGTGCCAGTAGTATTGTTGGACACCTGAACACTGAAGCTTTCTTT.

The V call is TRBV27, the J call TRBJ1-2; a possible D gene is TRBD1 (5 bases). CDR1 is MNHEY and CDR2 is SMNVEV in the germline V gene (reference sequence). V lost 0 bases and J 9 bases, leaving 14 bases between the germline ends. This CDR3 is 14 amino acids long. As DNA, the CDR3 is TGTGCCAGCAGTTTATCGGACACGTCCCTACGCTACACCTTC. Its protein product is CASSLSDTSLRYTF.